These 5 T cell receptor beta chains came from one sample sequenced in a study of T cell changes during pregnancy in multiple sclerosis. This table comes from immunoSEQ multiplex PCR, and its TCRdb copy is limited to in-frame clones, with some not included. The sample has more than 65,000 clones; about 91% are singletons. The source material was peripheral blood, sampled in the first trimester of pregnancy. The receptors derive from a female donor with multiple sclerosis, enrolled in a pregnancy study.

The chain has TRBV19 and TRBJ1-1, with unresolved D. CDR3 length equals 15 residues. CDR1 is LNHDA and CDR2 is SQIVND in the germline V gene (reference sequence). V lost 7 bases, J lost 1 base, and 16 bases lay in between. The CDR3 DNA is TGTGCCAGTACCCCCACTAGGTCGGAGAACACTGAAGCTTTCTTT. It translates to CASTPTRSENTEAFF.

The rearrangement links TRBV6-5 to TRBJ1-5, with 8 bases fitting TRBD1. Germline CDR1 reads MNHEY; CDR2 reads SVGAGI. The CDR3 is 14 residues long. Trimming took 5 bases from V and 5 from J; bases not matched to a gene: 5. Here the CDR3 reads CASSRTGRYQPQHF. For the CDR3, the DNA is TGTGCCAGCAGTCGGACAGGGAGGTATCAGCCCCAGCATTTT.

CDR3 sequence (DNA): TGTGCCAGCAGCCTGGACAGGCAAGGCTACACCTTC. This sequence encodes CASSLDRQGYTF. The chain has TRBV5-4 and TRBJ1-2; 7 bases agree with TRBD1. The length of the CDR3 is 12 residues. Unmatched junction bases numbered 5, after V lost 4 bases and J lost 8 bases. Germline V gene sequence: CDR1 SGHNT, CDR2 YYREEE (reference sequence).

DNA for the CDR3: TGTGCCAGCAGCGTAGACGCAGGCTCCTACGAGCAGTACTTC. Residues: CASSVDAGSYEQYF. The J gene is TRBJ2-7, the V gene TRBV9; D remains unclear. This CDR3 is built from 14 residues. CDR1 is SGDLS and CDR2 is YYNGEE in the germline V gene. Trimming pared 0 bases from V and 0 bases from J, leaving 7 bases between.

The V and J genes are TRBV30 and TRBJ2-1, with D tentatively TRBD1 (6 bases). CDR3 length equals 15 residues. V was cut by 3 bases and J by 7 bases, with 19 bases left in between. Germline CDR1 GTSNPN, CDR2 SVGIG (reference sequence). CDR3 bases: TGTGCCTGGAGCGCGAAAGGGGGTGTTCGGAATGAGCAGTTCTTC. Amino acid sequence: CAWSAKGGVRNEQFF.